This TCR beta chain is drawn from a study of blood T cells in healthy people across ages. Study-level results: A greater number of naive CD4+ cells and higher diversity distinguished long-lived donors from aged donors.

As concerns this clonotype: Its specificity is unknown.

The second PCR ran about 7 to 12 cycles with a sample-barcoded 5' primer and J-beta primers. TCRdb itself ran the 5' RACE reads through MiXCR, one entry per CDR3 protein. The sample includes hundreds of thousands of distinct CDR3 sequences, more than 20% of them seen just once. This CDR3 has 14 residues. V lost 6 bases and J lost 5, with 14 bases in between. Another study also made use of these data, one on T cells of mothers and their children. That investigation notes: Per child, around 3 million TCR beta CDR3 reads were obtained, against over 8.5 million per mother.

This TCR was recovered from a boy aged 5-17 years in good health. Sequenced material: blood. J is TRBJ1-5 and V is TRBV12-3 or TRBV12-4; perhaps TRBD1 as D (5 bases). CDR3 sequence (DNA): TGTGCCAGCAGCCCTTATGGGGGGGATCAGCCCCAGCATTTT. Its translation is CASSPYGGDQPQHF.